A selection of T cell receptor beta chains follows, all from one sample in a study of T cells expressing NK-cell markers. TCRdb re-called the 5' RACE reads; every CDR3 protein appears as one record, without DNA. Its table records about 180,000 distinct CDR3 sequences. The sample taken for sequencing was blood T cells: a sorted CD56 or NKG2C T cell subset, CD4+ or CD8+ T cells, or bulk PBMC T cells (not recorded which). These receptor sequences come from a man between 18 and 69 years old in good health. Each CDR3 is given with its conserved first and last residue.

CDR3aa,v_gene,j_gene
CASSEGKSLETQYF,TRBV2,TRBJ2-5
CASSPSGTRTRETQYF,TRBV7-7,TRBJ2-5
CATSRVAENSPLHF,TRBV15,TRBJ1-6
CATSDSSVDEQFF,TRBV24-1,TRBJ2-1
CAISEYGTNTEAFF,TRBV10-3,TRBJ1-1
CASSVDDETQYF,TRBV9,TRBJ2-5
CASWDRGGEQFF,TRBV2,TRBJ2-1
CASGTGGQPQHF,TRBV6-5,TRBJ1-5
CASTLEERASTLINEQFF,TRBV11-2,TRBJ2-1
CASSYSPGAAQETQYF,TRBV6-5,TRBJ2-5
CASREGRRTEYSNQPQHF,TRBV2,TRBJ1-5
CASSLGGFSGNTIYF,TRBV28,TRBJ1-3
CASRDEYNEQFF,TRBV5-4,TRBJ2-1
CASSMVGDPYSEQYF,TRBV19,TRBJ2-7
CASRGAGETQYF,TRBV5-1,TRBJ2-5
CASSLSDGSGQPQHF,TRBV27,TRBJ1-5
CASIVRGPRFPTGCSNQPQHF,TRBV27,TRBJ1-5
CASSVGTTGTDTQYF,TRBV7-2,TRBJ2-3
CASSPRQGVFLEQYF,TRBV3-1,TRBJ2-7
CASSVTPGQGLMNTEAFF,TRBV9,TRBJ1-1
CSARDLESPYGYTF,TRBV20-1,TRBJ1-2
CASSYSMAGGHNEQFF,TRBV6-5,TRBJ2-1
CASSPQAVSEQYF,TRBV12-3/TRBV12-4,TRBJ2-7
CASSLIGFGTAEAFF,TRBV12-3/TRBV12-4,TRBJ1-1
CASSGTGTDEFF,TRBV9,TRBJ2-1
CASKPYPLRDSYEQYF,TRBV27,TRBJ2-7
CASSFASGGSSYNEQFF,TRBV7-9,TRBJ2-1
CASSYFAGTEAFF,TRBV6-5,TRBJ1-1
CASSKISDPGKVGETQYF,TRBV11-2,TRBJ2-5
CASRPRQGYTYGYTF,TRBV6-1,TRBJ1-2
CASSLDGYANTGELFF,TRBV6-2/TRBV6-3,TRBJ2-2
CATSDEQGAGDNEQFF,TRBV24-1,TRBJ2-1
CASSVPRGGRSYEQYF,TRBV2,TRBJ2-7
CASSYTPANVLTF,TRBV6-5,TRBJ2-6
CASSQELQGWNTEAFF,TRBV4-2,TRBJ1-1
CASSVGQGDEKLFF,TRBV2,TRBJ1-4
CASSQPPVMGQPLHF,TRBV4-1,TRBJ1-6
CASSLSGLSGYGYTF,TRBV27,TRBJ1-2
CASSKDPGSPSYEQYF,TRBV21-1,TRBJ2-7
CASSPEPGTSTDTQYF,TRBV7-7,TRBJ2-3
CASSSLTGLGEQYF,TRBV11-1,TRBJ2-7
CSARDLAHEAYEQYF,TRBV20-1,TRBJ2-7
CASSQYSNQPQHF,TRBV3-1,TRBJ1-5
CASSSLWEGLYEQYF,TRBV11-2,TRBJ2-7
CASSHLPEQFF,TRBV7-9,TRBJ2-1
CASRVRGTGGSNSPLHF,TRBV13,TRBJ1-6
CASSPSGRGDNEQFF,TRBV7-3,TRBJ2-1
CASSGVTGGLAKNIQYF,TRBV9,TRBJ2-4
CSARDMNRGEDEQYF,TRBV20-1,TRBJ2-7
CASSLLGGDGANVLTF,TRBV28,TRBJ2-6
CASSLTSGGAIDTQYF,TRBV12-3/TRBV12-4,TRBJ2-3
CASSQGQAGETQYF,TRBV18,TRBJ2-5
CASSQDVGEAFF,TRBV7-8,TRBJ1-1
CASSPAGFTGELFF,TRBV4-2,TRBJ2-2
CAWWSSGGADTQYF,TRBV30,TRBJ2-3